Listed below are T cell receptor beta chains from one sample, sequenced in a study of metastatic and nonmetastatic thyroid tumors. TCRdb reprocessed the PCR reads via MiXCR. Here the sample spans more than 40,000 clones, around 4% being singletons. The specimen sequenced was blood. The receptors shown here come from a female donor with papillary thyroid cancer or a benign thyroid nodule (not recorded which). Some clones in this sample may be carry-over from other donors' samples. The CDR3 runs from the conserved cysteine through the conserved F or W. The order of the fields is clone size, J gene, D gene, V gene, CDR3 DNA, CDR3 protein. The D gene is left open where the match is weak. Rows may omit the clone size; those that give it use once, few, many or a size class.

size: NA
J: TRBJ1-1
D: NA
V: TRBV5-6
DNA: TGTGCCAGCAGCAAGGGTGGGGGGGCGGCGAACACTGAAGCTTTCTTT
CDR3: CASSKGGGAANTEAFF

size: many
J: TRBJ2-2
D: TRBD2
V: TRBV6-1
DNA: TGTGCCAGCAGCCCCGGGACTAGCGGGCCATACACCGGGGAGCTGTTTTTT
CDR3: CASSPGTSGPYTGELFF

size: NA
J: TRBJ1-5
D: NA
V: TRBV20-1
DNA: TGCAGTGCTAGAGTATTTAGTCATGAGGGGAATCAGCCCCAGCATTTT
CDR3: CSARVFSHEGNQPQHF

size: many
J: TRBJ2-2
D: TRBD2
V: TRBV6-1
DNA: TGTGCCAGCAGTTCAAGCGGGAGTTACACCGGGGAGCTGTTTTTT
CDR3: CASSSSGSYTGELFF

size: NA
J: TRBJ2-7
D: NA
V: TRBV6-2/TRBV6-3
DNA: TGTGCCAGCAGAGCCGGGACTCGTGCCTACGAGCAGTACTTC
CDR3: CASRAGTRAYEQYF

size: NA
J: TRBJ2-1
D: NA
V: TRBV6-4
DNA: TGTGCCAGCAGTGAAGAGTCTGGGGGAGGAGGCAATGAGCAGTTCTTC
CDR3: CASSEESGGGGNEQFF

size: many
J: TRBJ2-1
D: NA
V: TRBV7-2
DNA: TGTGCCAGCAGCCCAGACTTGGCGTCCTACAATGAGCAGTTCTTC
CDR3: CASSPDLASYNEQFF

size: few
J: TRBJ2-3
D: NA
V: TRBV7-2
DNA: TGTGCCAGCAGCTTAGCGGGGAGGCACACAGATACGCAGTATTTT
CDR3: CASSLAGRHTDTQYF

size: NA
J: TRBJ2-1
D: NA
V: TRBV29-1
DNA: TGCGGCGTTGAAGAGGATCAGGGAACAGGGAGGAATGAGCAGTTCTTC
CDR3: CGVEEDQGTGRNEQFF

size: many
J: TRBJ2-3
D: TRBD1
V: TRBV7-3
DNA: TGTGCCAGCAGCTTCCAGGGGGCCACAGATACGCAGTATTTT
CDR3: CASSFQGATDTQYF

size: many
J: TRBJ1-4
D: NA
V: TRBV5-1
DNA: TGCGCCAGCAGCCTGATTGGGGGGGATGAAAAACTGTTTTTT
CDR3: CASSLIGGDEKLFF

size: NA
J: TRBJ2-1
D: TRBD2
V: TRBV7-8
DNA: TGTGCCAGCAACTTAGACCCTAGCGGCGACAATGAGCAGTTCTTC
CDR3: CASNLDPSGDNEQFF

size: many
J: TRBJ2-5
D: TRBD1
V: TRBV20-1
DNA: TGCAGTGCTAGAGCCGGGACAGGGGGCAAGAAGACCCAGTACTTC
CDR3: CSARAGTGGKKTQYF

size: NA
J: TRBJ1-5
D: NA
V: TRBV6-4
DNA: TGTGCCAGCAGTGAATCCCTAGATAGCAATCAGCCCCAGCATTTT
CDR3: CASSESLDSNQPQHF

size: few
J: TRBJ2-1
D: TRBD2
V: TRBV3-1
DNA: TGTGCCAGCAGCCAGGACTGGGGGACTAGCGTTTACAATGAGCAGTTCTTC
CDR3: CASSQDWGTSVYNEQFF

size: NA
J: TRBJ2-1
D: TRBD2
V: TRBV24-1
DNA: TGTGCCACCAGCGACAATGGACTAGCGGGAGGGACCCTCTACAATGAGCAGTTCTTC
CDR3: CATSDNGLAGGTLYNEQFF

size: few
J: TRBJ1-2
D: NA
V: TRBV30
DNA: TGTGCCTGGAGTGCCGTCCACAGGGATCCGAATGGCTACACCTTC
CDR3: CAWSAVHRDPNGYTF

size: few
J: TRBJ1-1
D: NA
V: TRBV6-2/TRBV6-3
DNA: TGTGCCAGCAGTGACCGGACATACCTGAACACTGAAGCTTTCTTT
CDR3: CASSDRTYLNTEAFF